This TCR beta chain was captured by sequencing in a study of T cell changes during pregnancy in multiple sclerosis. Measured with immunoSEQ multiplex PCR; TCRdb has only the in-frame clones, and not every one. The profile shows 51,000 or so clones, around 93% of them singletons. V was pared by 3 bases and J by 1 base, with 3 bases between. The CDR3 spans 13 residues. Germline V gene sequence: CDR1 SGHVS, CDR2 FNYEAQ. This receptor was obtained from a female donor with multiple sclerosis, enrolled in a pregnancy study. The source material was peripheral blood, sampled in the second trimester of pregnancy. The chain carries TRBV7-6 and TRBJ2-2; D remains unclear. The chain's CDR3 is CASSFKNTGELFF. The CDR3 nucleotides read TGTGCCAGCAGCTTTAAGAACACCGGGGAGCTGTTTTTT.